One sample yielded the 9 T cell receptor beta chains listed below, sequenced in a study of beta chain features in type 1 diabetes. Broader study findings: Among all four CD4+ subsets, Type 1 diabetes patients had TCRB CDR3s that were moderately but significantly shorter.

These receptors have no known antigen. Of the isolated RNA, all was reverse transcribed, and so the sequenced material was expressed TCRB transcripts. Assay: immunoSEQ multiplex PCR; the TCRdb copy retains only in-frame clones and omits some. Among some 250,000 clones listed, about 15% were seen once. The sequenced sample was naive CD4+ T cells from blood. The receptors come from a man aged 30 to 45 with type 1 diabetes.

The chain recombines TRBV18 with TRBJ1-1; 7 bases agree with TRBD1. This CDR3 has 16 residues. CDR1 and CDR2 from the germline V gene are KGHSH and LQKENI. Germline trimming cut 8 bases from V and 3 bases from J; bases unmatched to any gene: 15. The CDR3 here is CASLPPMTGLYTEAFF. DNA of the CDR3: TGTGCCAGCCTACCCCCGATGACAGGGCTTTACACTGAAGCTTTCTTT.

On this clone itself: Other DNA sequences within the sample encode an identical CDR3. The chain recombines TRBV9 with TRBJ2-7, with 7 bases aligning to TRBD1. Per germline, CDR1 SGDLS and CDR2 YYNGEE. This CDR3 is 14 amino acids long. Trimming at V came to 0 bases and at J to 3 bases, leaving 3 bases not matched to a gene. CDR3 sequence reads: CASSVAPGGYEQYF. The DNA of the CDR3 is TGTGCCAGCAGCGTAGCCCCAGGGGGCTACGAGCAGTACTTC.

This clone was counted only a few times. The chain links TRBV18 to TRBJ1-1, with D hard to call. The CDR3 covers 13 residues. Germline V gene lookup returns CDR1 KGHSH and CDR2 LQKENI. The germline V and J ends were trimmed by 2 bases and 1 base, with 5 bases remaining between them. The CDR3 region is CASSPEGNTEAFF. CDR3 nucleotide sequence: TGTGCCAGCTCACCAGAGGGGAACACTGAAGCTTTCTTT.

This clone was found a few times. V and J are TRBV28 and TRBJ2-7, with D tentatively TRBD1 (5 bases). The V end was cut by 4 bases, the J end by 0 bases, with 16 bases between. Germline CDR1 is MDHEN and CDR2 is SYDVKM. The CDR3 contains 16 residues. The CDR3 reads CASSSQGQGFSYEQYF. The CDR3 DNA reads TGTGCCAGCAGTTCCCAAGGGCAGGGTTTCTCCTACGAGCAGTACTTC.

This sequence joins TRBV5-1 and TRBJ2-7, with 7 bases lining up with TRBD1. The length of the CDR3 is 14 residues. The germline gives CDR1 SGHRS, CDR2 YFSETQ. The ends lost 4 bases at V and 1 base at J; junction bases unmatched: 5. In DNA form, the CDR3 reads TGCGCCAGCAGCGCCCCGGGACAGTCCTACGAGCAGTACTTC. This sequence encodes CASSAPGQSYEQYF.

The chain uses TRBV11-2 and TRBJ1-1; D is ambiguous. The CDR3 has 13 amino acids. V lost 1 base to trimming and J lost 0 bases, with 3 bases between them. CDR1 and CDR2 (germline): SGHAT, FQNNGV. The CDR3 nucleotides read TGTGCCAGCAGCTTAGGGCTGAACACTGAAGCTTTCTTT. Its protein is CASSLGLNTEAFF.

The chain uses TRBV18 and TRBJ2-3; 8 bases align to TRBD2. Losses at the gene ends were 3 bases for V and 3 bases for J; bases not matched to a gene: 11. This CDR3 contains 17 residues. CDR1 is KGHSH, CDR2 LQKENI, per germline. In DNA, the CDR3 is TGTGCCAGCTCACCGACGGGGGGGCTATATACTACAGATACGCAGTATTTT. It translates to CASSPTGGLYTTDTQYF.

This chain connects TRBV30 to TRBJ1-4; D gene uncertain. The CDR3 sequence is 14 residues long. Looked up from germline, CDR1 is GTSNPN and CDR2 is SVGIG (reference sequence). The germline V and J ends were trimmed by 0 bases and 8 bases, with 13 bases remaining between them. DNA for the CDR3: TGTGCCTGGAGTGTACCTGGACTGGGCGAAAAACTGTTTTTT. Translated, it gives CAWSVPGLGEKLFF.

This clone has more than one count but fewer than ten. This sequence joins TRBV30 and TRBJ2-7; 8 bases line up with TRBD1. V was pared by 5 bases and J by 1 base, with 1 base of the junction left unmatched. The germline gives CDR1 GTSNPN, CDR2 SVGIG (reference sequence). CDR3 length equals 12 residues. CDR3 bases: TGTGCCTGGGACAGGGGATCCTACGAGCAGTACTTC. This gives the protein CAWDRGSYEQYF. Full variable domain (missing parts from reference TRBV30 and TRBJ2-7): SQTIHQWPATLVQPVGSPLSLECTVEGTSNPNLYWYRQAAGRGLQLLFYSVGIGQISSEVPQNLSASRPQDRQFILSSKKLLLSDSGFYLCAWDRGSYEQYFGPGTRLTVT.